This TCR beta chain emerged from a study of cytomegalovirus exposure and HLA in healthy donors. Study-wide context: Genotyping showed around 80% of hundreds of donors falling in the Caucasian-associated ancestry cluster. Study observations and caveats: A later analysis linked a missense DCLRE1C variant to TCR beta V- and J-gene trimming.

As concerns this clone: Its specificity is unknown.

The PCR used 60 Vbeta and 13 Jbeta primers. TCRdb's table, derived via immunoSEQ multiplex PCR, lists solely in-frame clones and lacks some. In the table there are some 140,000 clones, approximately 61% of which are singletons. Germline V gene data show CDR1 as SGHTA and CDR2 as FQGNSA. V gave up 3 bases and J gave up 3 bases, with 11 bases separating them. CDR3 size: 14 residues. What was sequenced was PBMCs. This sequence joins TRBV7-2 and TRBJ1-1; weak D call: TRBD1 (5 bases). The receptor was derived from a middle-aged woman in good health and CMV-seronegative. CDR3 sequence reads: CASSFGRGYTEAFF. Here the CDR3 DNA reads TGTGCCAGCAGCTTCGGACGGGGGTACACTGAAGCTTTCTTT.